Each of the 30 T cell receptor beta chains below was sequenced from the same sample in a study of T cell repertoires in urothelial bladder cancer. Clones were sequenced by immunoSEQ multiplex PCR, and TCRdb holds only the in-frame ones, with some missing. The sample includes roughly 11,000 clones, approximately 71% of them seen just once. Specimen: tumor-infiltrating cells from bladder cancer. The receptors shown here come from a human donor with a benign inflammatory bladder lesion.

The J gene is TRBJ2-4, the V gene TRBV5-8; D is undetermined. Between the trimmed V and J ends, which lost 0 bases and 7 bases, there was a span of 8 bases. CDR1 SGHTS and CDR2 YDEGEE come from the germline V gene. The CDR3 consists of 13 residues. The CDR3 region is CASSLGGRNIQYF. CDR3 sequence (DNA): TGTGCCAGCAGCTTGGGGGGTCGGAACATTCAGTACTTC.

This clone appeared once. The J gene is TRBJ2-3, the V gene TRBV27, with 7 nucleotides matching TRBD2. Germline CDR1 reads MNHEY; CDR2 reads SMNVEV (reference sequence). The CDR3 runs to 18 residues. V dropped 0 bases and J dropped 0; count of bases not matched to a gene: 9. In nucleotides, the CDR3 is TGTGCCAGCAGTTTATCGAACGGGGGGTCCTCTAGCACAGATACGCAGTATTTT. It specifies CASSLSNGGSSSTDTQYF.

The CDR3 nucleotides read TGCGCCAGCAGTCAACGCCGAAGGGGGGGGGCTACATCCTACGAGCAGTACTTC. Its protein is CASSQRRRGGATSYEQYF. The gene calls are TRBV23-1 and TRBJ2-7; a possible D gene is TRBD2 (7 bases). TRBV23-1 is placed among ORFs of uncertain function. The CDR3 totals 18 residues. Trimming stripped 2 bases from V and 1 base from J, with 21 bases between.

This clone was counted a single time. The V gene is TRBV5-6, the J gene TRBJ2-3, with 13 bases lining up with TRBD2. Germline CDR1 and CDR2: SGHDT and YYEEEE. The CDR3 is made up of 16 amino acids. V lost 4 bases to trimming and J lost 6 bases; unmatched junction nucleotides: 8. This chain's CDR3 is CASSHRTSGGRDTQYF. The DNA of the CDR3 is TGTGCCAGCAGCCATAGGACTAGCGGGGGAAGGGATACGCAGTATTTT.

The genes are TRBV7-9 and TRBJ2-1, with a possible D match to TRBD2 (5 bases). The V and J ends lost 7 bases and 3 bases respectively, with 22 bases between them. CDR3 length: 17 residues. Germline assignment: CDR1 SEHNR and CDR2 FQNEAQ (reference sequence). In DNA, the CDR3 is TGTGCCAGCACTAGAGGGCAGGCAGCGGCGGGCTACAATGAGCAGTTCTTC. This encodes CASTRGQAAAGYNEQFF.

The chain carries TRBV6-6 and TRBJ2-1, with D possibly TRBD1 on 7 matching bases. The germline gives CDR1 MNHNY, CDR2 SVGAGI (reference sequence). The V end was cut by 2 bases, the J end by 6 bases, with 14 bases between. The length of the CDR3 is 15 residues. CDR3 sequence reads: CASSYGGGNSNEQFF. The CDR3, as DNA: TGTGCCAGCAGTTACGGAGGGGGCAATAGCAATGAGCAGTTCTTC.

The chain employs TRBV14 and TRBJ1-1; 12 bases map to TRBD1. The CDR3 contains 16 residues. V lost 4 bases to trimming and J lost 5 bases; unmatched junction nucleotides: 8. Germline assignment: CDR1 SGHDN and CDR2 FVKESK. The CDR3, as DNA: TGTGCCAGCAGCCGATCCGGGACAGGGGGCTTGACTGAAGCTTTCTTT. This gives the protein CASSRSGTGGLTEAFF.

This clone was seen a handful of times. This rearrangement joins TRBV7-9 to TRBJ2-2, with a weak D call TRBD2 (5 bases). Germline CDR1 reads SEHNR; CDR2 reads FQNEAQ (reference sequence). The CDR3 runs 15 residues. Trimming pared 2 bases from V and 3 bases from J, leaving 10 bases between. CDR3 protein: CASSLLSVHTGELFF. CDR3 in DNA: TGTGCCAGCAGCTTACTTAGCGTACACACCGGGGAGCTGTTTTTT.

The V call is TRBV4-1, the J call TRBJ2-3, with D unclear. Germline CDR1 and CDR2: MGHRA and YSYEKL. Between the trimmed V and J ends, which lost 3 bases and 6 bases, there was a span of 16 bases. This CDR3 is built from 15 residues. DNA for the CDR3: TGCGCCAGCAGCCAGAATATAGGTCCTGGGGATACGCAGTATTTT. It encodes CASSQNIGPGDTQYF.

The chain uses TRBV13 and TRBJ2-7; no firm D call. The V end lost 0 bases, the J end lost 1 base, and 4 bases lay between the germline ends. Germline-derived CDR1 and CDR2 are PRHDT and FYEKMQ (reference sequence). The CDR3 runs to 13 residues. Written as DNA, the CDR3 is TGTGCCAGCAGCTTAGGAGGTTCCTACGAGCAGTACTTC. The encoded protein is CASSLGGSYEQYF.

This clone was seen a few times. The V call is TRBV9, the J call TRBJ2-7, with D perhaps matching TRBD1 (7 bases). The CDR3 runs 14 residues. Trimming cost V 3 bases and J 5 bases, with 15 bases left between them. Germline V CDR1 and CDR2: SGDLS, YYNGEE. CDR3 region: CASSARGERDEQYF. As DNA, the CDR3 is TGTGCCAGCAGCGCCAGGGGGGAACGGGACGAGCAGTACTTC.

CDR3 in amino acids: CASSLVGGSTYNEQFF. For the CDR3, the DNA is TGCGCCAGCAGCTTGGTGGGGGGGTCAACCTACAATGAGCAGTTCTTC. The V call is TRBV5-1, the J call TRBJ2-1; 7 bases match TRBD2. The CDR3 consists of 16 residues. J was trimmed by 2 bases and V by 0 bases; bases with no gene match: 5. Germline CDR1 and CDR2: SGHRS and YFSETQ. The full variable domain, rest sourced from reference TRBV5-1 and TRBJ2-1, is KAGVTQTPRYLIKTRGQQVTLSCSPISGHRSVSWYQQTPGQGLQFLFEYFSETQRNKGNFPGRFSGRQFSNSRSEMNVSTLELGDSALYLCASSLVGGSTYNEQFFGPGTRLTVL.

The genes are TRBV5-6 and TRBJ2-3, with 10 bases that match TRBD2. V was clipped by 1 base and J by 4 bases; unmatched bases: 9. The CDR3 sequence is 17 residues long. Germline CDR1 SGHDT, CDR2 YYEEEE. For the CDR3, the DNA is TGTGCCAGCAGCTTGAGAGCTAGCGGGGGCTTCCCAGATACGCAGTATTTT. This codes for CASSLRASGGFPDTQYF.

The chain is built from TRBV4-2 and TRBJ1-1; 7 bases align to TRBD1. With 3 bases clipped from V and 0 bases from J, the junction kept 4 bases outside the gene matches. Germline CDR1 is LGHNA and CDR2 is YNFKEQ. This CDR3 contains 15 residues. The CDR3 DNA follows: TGTGCCAGCAGCCAGCCCACAGGGGTGAACACTGAAGCTTTCTTT. This sequence encodes CASSQPTGVNTEAFF.

The V gene is TRBV12-5, the J gene TRBJ1-5, with 9 bases fitting TRBD1. CDR1 and CDR2 (germline): LGHNT, FRNRAP. The CDR3 totals 14 residues. Unmatched junction bases numbered 5, after V lost 6 bases and J lost 5 bases. CDR3 region: CASGITGGHQPQHF. DNA of the CDR3: TGTGCTAGTGGGATAACAGGGGGCCATCAGCCCCAGCATTTT.

This clone has a single count. V gene TRBV15 combines with J gene TRBJ2-5; no clear D gene. CDR3 length: 14 amino acids. The V end lost 0 bases, the J end lost 5 bases, and 10 bases lay between the germline ends. Looked up from germline, CDR1 is LNHNV and CDR2 is YYDKDF (reference sequence). The CDR3 region has the DNA TGTGCCACCAGCAGAGAGCTCCCAGAGGAGACCCAGTACTTC. Encoded protein: CATSRELPEETQYF.

The chain links TRBV7-2 to TRBJ2-5; D is unclear. Germline values: CDR1 SGHTA, CDR2 FQGNSA. This CDR3 comprises 14 residues. V lost 5 bases and J 1 base, leaving 11 bases between the germline ends. CDR3 sequence: CASSLSWGQETQYF. In DNA, the CDR3 is TGTGCCAGCAGCCTATCATGGGGCCAAGAGACCCAGTACTTC.

This clone has a handful of counts. The V and J genes are TRBV4-1 and TRBJ1-1; 10 bases fit TRBD1. V shed 9 bases and J 0 bases; nucleotides not matched to a gene: 7. The V gene's germline CDR1 is MGHRA and CDR2 YSYEKL. The CDR3 is 15 amino acids. CDR3 sequence (DNA): TGCGCCAGTACAGGGACAGGGGCTATGAACACTGAAGCTTTCTTT. Amino acid sequence: CASTGTGAMNTEAFF.

This clone was found a few times. The chain uses TRBV5-1 and TRBJ2-7, with TRBD1 as a possible D gene (6 bases). The CDR3 runs 16 residues. CDR1 and CDR2 from the germline V gene are SGHRS and YFSETQ. The V end was cut by 0 bases, the J end by 2 bases, with 15 bases between. CDR3 DNA: TGCGCCAGCAGCTTGGCCTCGGACAGCTTACCCTACGAGCAGTACTTC. This translates into CASSLASDSLPYEQYF.

J is TRBJ2-7 and V is TRBV10-3, with TRBD2 matching over 8 bases. The CDR3 is 14 residues long. V lost 1 base to trimming and J lost 3 bases; unmatched junction nucleotides: 2. Germline V gene lookup returns CDR1 ENHRY and CDR2 SYGVKD. The DNA for the CDR3 is TGTGCCATCAGTGAGTTGGCGGGGGGCTACGAGCAGTACTTC. This translates into CAISELAGGYEQYF.

The V and J genes are TRBV7-6 and TRBJ1-4; D is unresolved. Trimming left V 3 bases short and J 6 bases short, with 5 bases between. This CDR3 is 12 amino acids long. Germline CDR1 reads SGHVS; CDR2 reads FNYEAQ. CDR3: CASSLVDEKLFF. The CDR3 DNA reads TGTGCCAGCAGCTTGGTGGATGAAAAACTGTTTTTT.

The table lists this clone with a few counts. The V call is TRBV27, the J call TRBJ1-1; no definite D call. The germline CDR1 and CDR2 sequences are MNHEY and SMNVEV (reference sequence). CDR3 size: 14 residues. V gave up 6 bases and J gave up 3 bases, with 14 bases separating them. The CDR3 reads CASSYSPGHTEAFF. CDR3 DNA: TGTGCCAGCAGCTACTCCCCGGGTCACACTGAAGCTTTCTTT.

The chain has TRBV5-1 and TRBJ2-1; no definite D call. This CDR3 comprises 15 residues. CDR1 SGHRS and CDR2 YFSETQ come from the germline V gene. Trimming removed 0 bases from V and 9 bases from J, with 16 bases in between. The CDR3 DNA reads as TGCGCCAGCAGCTTGGATGGAGCCCTAATCAGTGAGCAGTTCTTC. It translates to CASSLDGALISEQFF.

This chain joins TRBV11-2 and TRBJ2-3, with TRBD1 as a possible D gene (6 bases). This CDR3 region has 12 residues. Germline V gene lookup returns CDR1 SGHAT and CDR2 FQNNGV. V was pared by 3 bases and J by 7 bases, with 8 bases between. CDR3 in amino acids: CASSLQGNTQYF. The CDR3 DNA sequence: TGTGCCAGCAGCTTGCAGGGGAATACGCAGTATTTT.

The J gene is TRBJ2-2, the V gene TRBV19; 8 nucleotides match TRBD2. Trimming took 1 base from V and 7 from J; bases not matched to a gene: 5. The CDR3 extends over 15 amino acids. Germline V gene lookup returns CDR1 LNHDA and CDR2 SQIVND (reference sequence). CDR3: CASSIGRGGLGELFF. Written as DNA, the CDR3 is TGTGCCAGTAGTATAGGTCGGGGGGGCCTCGGGGAGCTGTTTTTT.

This chain joins TRBV14 and TRBJ2-1; the D call may be TRBD1 or TRBD2 (6 bases each). V gave up 0 bases and J gave up 10 bases, with 13 bases separating them. The germline V gene has CDR1 SGHDN and CDR2 FVKESK. This CDR3 contains 14 residues. For the CDR3, the DNA is TGTGCCAGCAGCCAAGATCTCACGGGGGCCGAGCAGTTCTTC. Encoded protein: CASSQDLTGAEQFF.

This clone was recorded a few times. The genes are TRBV12-5 and TRBJ2-5, with 10 nucleotides matching TRBD2. The CDR3 has 16 residues. V lost 1 base and J lost 4; bases outside the gene matches: 6. Germline CDR1 reads LGHNT; CDR2 reads FRNRAP. CDR3 sequence reads: CASGLGIAGGGETQYF. CDR3 nucleotide sequence: TGTGCTAGTGGTTTGGGGATAGCGGGGGGTGGAGAGACCCAGTACTTC.

This clone occurred a few times. The chain employs TRBV5-1 and TRBJ1-2; D is unclear. Deletions cut 3 bases from V and 2 bases from J, with 11 bases between. This CDR3 is built from 14 residues. Germline V gene lookup returns CDR1 SGHRS and CDR2 YFSETQ. The CDR3 loop reads CASSSQASNYGYTF. DNA of the CDR3: TGCGCCAGCAGCTCGCAGGCTTCCAACTATGGCTACACCTTC.

The gene calls are TRBV6-1 and TRBJ1-2, with D possibly being TRBD1 (6 bases). Germline CDR1 and CDR2: MNHNS and SASEGT. V was shortened by 5 bases and J by 8 bases, with 18 bases between the two germline ends. CDR3 size: 14 residues. The CDR3 spells CASSTNRVRAGYTF. In DNA, the CDR3 is TGTGCCAGCAGTACAAACAGGGTGCGGGCGGGCTACACCTTC.

This clone was counted only a few times. The rearrangement joins TRBV4-1 to TRBJ1-2, with D possibly matching TRBD1 (5 bases). Germline CDR1 is MGHRA and CDR2 is YSYEKL. The V gene lost 0 bases and the J gene lost 4 bases, with 24 bases spanning the gap. The CDR3 loop spans 19 amino acids. The DNA for the CDR3 is TGCGCCAGCAGCCAAGATGATCGCGCGTGGGGCGGATTGACCTATGGCTACACCTTC. Translated: CASSQDDRAWGGLTYGYTF.